These 15 T cell receptor beta chains share one sample of origin, sequenced in a study of human T cells and chemical hapten exposure (dated by TCRdb to about 2021). Library preparation attached unique molecular identifiers to individual cDNA molecules for quantitative, reproducible TCR counting. Through fastp at Q25 and MiXCR, TCRdb rebuilt clones from the public reads, retaining in-frame beta chains. Every distinct CDR3 protein forms one entry, paired with its most common genes and DNA. Present in this sample are 2,300 or so distinct CDR3 sequences, around 59% of which were seen just once. The top ten clonotypes cover around 9.5% of the sample. What this sample's treatment or condition label stands for: therapeutic diphenylcyclopropenone sensitization with weekly scalp DPC. The starting material was whole blood, obtained before DPC sensitization or 2, 6, or about 24 weeks after (not recorded which). The receptors come from an adult with alopecia areata. Some clones in this sample may be carry-over from other donors' samples. This table probably holds off-target reads from a library built for another chain.

The chain links TRBV7-8 to TRBJ2-7; the D gene is possibly TRBD1 (5 bases). Germline values: CDR1 SGHVS, CDR2 FQNEAQ. V shed 5 bases and J shed 4 bases, with 15 bases lying between them. The CDR3 consists of 14 residues. In DNA, the CDR3 is TGTGCCAGCAGCATAGGGGCAGCTGTTTACGAGCAGTACTTC. Translation gives CASSIGAAVYEQYF.

This clonotype has a handful of counts. The rearrangement links TRBV21-1 to TRBJ2-1; TRBD2, the table's D call, was not compared with the DNA. TRBV21-1 is designated a pseudogene. CDR3 length equals 16 residues. The CDR3 nucleotides are TGTGCCAGCAGCAAACCTGCTAGCGGGTCCTACAATGAGCAGTTCTTC. This encodes CASSKPASGSYNEQFF.

The J gene is TRBJ2-2, the V gene TRBV19; D is perhaps TRBD2 (6 bases). This CDR3 has 13 amino acids. Germline CDR1 and CDR2: LNHDA and SQIVND (reference sequence). V was cut by 3 bases and J by 5 bases, with 7 bases left in between. The CDR3 sequence: CASSMGGTGELFF. The DNA for the CDR3 is TGTGCCAGTAGTATGGGGGGTACCGGGGAGCTGTTTTTT.

This rearrangement joins TRBV29-1 to TRBJ1-1; TRBD1 might be the D (5 bases). The CDR3 totals 13 residues. CDR1 is SQVTM, CDR2 ANQGSEA, per germline. V dropped 5 bases and J dropped 0 bases, with 10 bases sitting between them. CDR3 loop: CSVRQPLNTEAFF. Written as DNA, the CDR3 is TGCAGCGTTCGACAGCCGTTGAACACTGAAGCTTTCTTT.

The CDR3 bases are TGTGCCAGCAGAAGACAGGGAAGCTCCTACGAGCAGTACTTC. This encodes CASRRQGSSYEQYF. The chain carries TRBV27 and TRBJ2-7; 7 bases match TRBD1. V dropped 6 bases and J dropped 0; count of bases not matched to a gene: 5. This CDR3 is 14 amino acids long. CDR1 is MNHEY, CDR2 SMNVEV, per germline (reference sequence).

This clonotype appeared a few times. This chain links TRBV29-1 with TRBJ2-3, with D unresolved. V lost 7 bases and J 1 base, leaving 12 bases between the germline ends. The V gene's germline CDR1 is SQVTM and CDR2 ANQGSEA. The CDR3 is 13 residues long. The CDR3 region is CSAQWIGTDTQYF. In DNA form, the CDR3 reads TGCAGCGCCCAATGGATCGGCACAGATACGCAGTATTTT.

The V and J genes are TRBV29-1 and TRBJ1-3, with D possibly matching TRBD1 (5 bases). With 4 bases removed from V and 9 bases from J, the gap between germline ends came to 16 bases. From germline, CDR1 is SQVTM and CDR2 ANQGSEA. This CDR3 spans 13 amino acids. The CDR3 region has the DNA TGCAGCGTTGCCAGGGAAGATTTAGGCACCATATATTTT. Amino acid sequence: CSVAREDLGTIYF.

The V and J genes are TRBV7-9 and TRBJ1-1; D gene ambiguous. V lost 6 bases, J lost 4 bases, and 3 bases lay in between. CDR1 and CDR2 from the germline V gene are SEHNR and FQNEAQ (reference sequence). This CDR3 comprises 10 residues. In DNA form, the CDR3 reads TGTGCCAGCAGACGCACTGAAGCTTTCTTT. It yields the protein CASRRTEAFF. Combining the CDR3 with reference TRBV7-9 and TRBJ1-1 gives the whole variable domain DTGVSQNPRHKITKRGQNVTFRCDPISEHNRLYWYRQTLGQGPEFLTYFQNEAQLEKSRLLSDRFSAERPKGSFSTLEIQRTEQGDSAMYLCASRRTEAFFGQGTRLTVV.

This chain joins TRBV12-3 or TRBV12-4 and TRBJ2-1; D is ambiguous. V lost 5 bases to trimming and J lost 7 bases, with 9 bases between them. The CDR3 consists of 12 residues. The CDR3 loop is CASSLPENEQFF. The CDR3 region has the DNA TGTGCCAGCAGTCTCCCAGAGAATGAGCAGTTCTTC.

This clonotype was recorded a few times. The rearrangement links TRBV7-2 to TRBJ2-7, with D unresolved. V dropped 4 bases and J dropped 6 bases, with 7 bases sitting between them. The germline V gene encodes CDR1 SGHTA and CDR2 FQGNSA. CDR3 length: 11 amino acids. The DNA for the CDR3 is TGTGCCAGCAGCTGGAGAATCGAGCAGTACTTC. It encodes CASSWRIEQYF.

J is TRBJ1-1 and V is TRBV12-3 or TRBV12-4; no firm D call. Trimming took off 3 bases at V and 2 bases at J, with 10 bases between the two ends. The CDR3 has 14 residues. In DNA, the CDR3 is TGTGCCAGCAGTTTTTCGGGAGCCAACACTGAAGCTTTCTTT. Amino acids: CASSFSGANTEAFF.

The chain has TRBV20-1 and TRBJ2-1; 10 nucleotides line up with TRBD2. The CDR3 covers 15 residues. Trimming removed 6 bases from V and 5 bases from J; junction bases left unmatched: 10. In germline, CDR1 is DFQATT, CDR2 SNEGSKA (reference sequence). In DNA form, the CDR3 reads TGCAGTGCCCCAGGGCTAGCGGGAGCAGACAATGAGCAGTTCTTC. Translation gives CSAPGLAGADNEQFF.

This clonotype was detected only a few times. This rearrangement joins TRBV20-1 to TRBJ2-7, with a weak D call TRBD2 (6 bases). V was clipped by 0 bases and J by 3 bases, with 9 bases between them. CDR1 and CDR2 from the germline V gene are DFQATT and SNEGSKA (reference sequence). CDR3 length equals 13 residues. The CDR3 loop is CSARESSDYEQYF. The CDR3 DNA sequence: TGCAGTGCTAGAGAATCTAGCGACTACGAGCAGTACTTC.

This chain links TRBV5-1 with TRBJ2-7, with a possible D match to TRBD1 (6 bases). The CDR3 covers 13 residues. CDR1 is SGHRS and CDR2 is YFSETQ in the germline V gene. Trimming removed 3 bases at V and 1 base at J, with 8 bases between. The CDR3 reads CASSWDKSYEQYF. For the CDR3, the DNA is TGCGCCAGCAGCTGGGACAAGTCCTACGAGCAGTACTTC. The whole variable domain, filled in from reference TRBV5-1 and TRBJ2-7, reads KAGVTQTPRYLIKTRGQQVTLSCSPISGHRSVSWYQQTPGQGLQFLFEYFSETQRNKGNFPGRFSGRQFSNSRSEMNVSTLELGDSALYLCASSWDKSYEQYFGPGTRLTVT.

This clonotype was detected a few times. This sequence joins TRBV20-1 and TRBJ2-6; D is ambiguous. This CDR3 has 14 amino acids. V was clipped by 0 bases and J by 0 bases, with 3 bases between them. Germline V gives CDR1 DFQATT, CDR2 SNEGSKA (reference sequence). The CDR3: CSAREPSGANVLTF. CDR3 nucleotides: TGCAGTGCTAGAGAGCCCTCTGGGGCCAACGTCCTGACTTTC.